The T cell receptor (beta chain) described here comes from a study of blood T cells in healthy people across ages. A second PCR, run for roughly 7 to 12 cycles, used a sample-barcoded 5' primer plus a J-beta primer mix. TCRdb redid the calling of the 5' RACE reads with MiXCR, one entry per CDR3 protein. The sample shows 550,000 to 750,000 distinct CDR3 sequences, over 20% of them seen only once. Every sample gave at least 6 micrograms of total RNA when it was extracted. Between the trimmed V and J ends, which lost 8 bases and 5 bases, there was a span of 10 bases. The CDR3 runs to 12 residues. CDR1 is MNHEY, CDR2 SMNVEV, per germline (reference sequence).

Sequencing input: blood. The clonotype comes from a man aged 65 to 79 in good health. The chain joins TRBV27 to TRBJ2-1; D not resolved. The CDR3 nucleotides read TGTGCCAGCCGTACTAATCACAATGAGCAGTTCTTC. This translates into CASRTNHNEQFF.